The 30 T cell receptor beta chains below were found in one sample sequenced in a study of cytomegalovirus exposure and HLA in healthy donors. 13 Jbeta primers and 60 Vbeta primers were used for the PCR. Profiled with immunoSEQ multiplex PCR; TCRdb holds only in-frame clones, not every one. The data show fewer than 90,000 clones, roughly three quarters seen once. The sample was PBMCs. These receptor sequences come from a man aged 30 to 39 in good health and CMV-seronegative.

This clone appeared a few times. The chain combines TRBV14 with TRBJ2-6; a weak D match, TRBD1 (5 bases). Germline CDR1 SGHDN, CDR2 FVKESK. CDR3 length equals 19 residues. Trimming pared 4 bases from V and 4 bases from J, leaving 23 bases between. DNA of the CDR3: TGTGCCAGCAGCCCTTCAGGGCAGGGTCCCCCGACGGGGGCCAACGTCCTGACTTTC. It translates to CASSPSGQGPPTGANVLTF.

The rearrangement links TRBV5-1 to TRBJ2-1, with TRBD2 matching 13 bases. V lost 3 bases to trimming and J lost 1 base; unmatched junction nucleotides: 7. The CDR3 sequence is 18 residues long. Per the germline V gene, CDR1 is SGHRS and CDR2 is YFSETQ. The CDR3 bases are TGCGCCAGCAGCTCCCACGGACTAGCGGGAGAATCCTACAATGAGCAGTTCTTC. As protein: CASSSHGLAGESYNEQFF.

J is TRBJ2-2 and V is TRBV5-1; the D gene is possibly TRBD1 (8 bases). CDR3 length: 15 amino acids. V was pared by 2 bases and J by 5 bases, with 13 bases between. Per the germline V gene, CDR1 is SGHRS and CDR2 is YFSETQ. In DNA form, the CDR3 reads TGCGCCAGCAGCTTCGGACAGGGACTAACCGGGGAGCTGTTTTTT. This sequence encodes CASSFGQGLTGELFF.

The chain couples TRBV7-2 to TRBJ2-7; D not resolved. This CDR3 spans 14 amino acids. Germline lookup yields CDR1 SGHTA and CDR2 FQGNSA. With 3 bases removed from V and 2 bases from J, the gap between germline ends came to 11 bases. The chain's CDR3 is CASSLPQSAYEQYF. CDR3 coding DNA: TGTGCCAGCAGCTTGCCACAATCAGCCTACGAGCAGTACTTC.

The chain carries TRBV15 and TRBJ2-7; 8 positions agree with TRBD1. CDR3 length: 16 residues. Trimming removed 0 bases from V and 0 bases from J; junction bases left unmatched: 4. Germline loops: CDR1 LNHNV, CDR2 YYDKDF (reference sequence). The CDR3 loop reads CATSRDQGAGSYEQYF. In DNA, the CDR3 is TGTGCCACCAGCAGAGATCAGGGGGCAGGCTCCTACGAGCAGTACTTC.

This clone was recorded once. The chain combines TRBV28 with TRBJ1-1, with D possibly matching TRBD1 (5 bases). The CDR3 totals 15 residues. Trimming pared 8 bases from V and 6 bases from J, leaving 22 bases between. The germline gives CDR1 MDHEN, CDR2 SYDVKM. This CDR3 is CASPSSRGGDSEAFF. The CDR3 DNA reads TGTGCCAGCCCCTCGAGTCGGGGGGGGGACTCTGAAGCTTTCTTT.

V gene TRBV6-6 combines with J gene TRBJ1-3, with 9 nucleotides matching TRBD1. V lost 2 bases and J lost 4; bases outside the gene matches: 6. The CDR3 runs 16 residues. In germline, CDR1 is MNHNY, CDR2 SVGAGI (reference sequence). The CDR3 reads CASSYGTGSGGNTIYF. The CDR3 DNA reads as TGTGCCAGCAGTTACGGGACAGGGTCGGGAGGAAACACCATATATTTT.

CDR3 nucleotides: TGTGCCAGCAGGGAGAGCGGGAGAGGGGAGCAGTACTTC. This sequence encodes CASRESGRGEQYF. This rearrangement joins TRBV6-1 to TRBJ2-7; TRBD2 matches 8 bases. The CDR3 is 13 residues long. J gave up 7 bases and V 6 bases, and 8 bases lay outside the gene matches. Per the germline V gene, CDR1 is MNHNS and CDR2 is SASEGT.

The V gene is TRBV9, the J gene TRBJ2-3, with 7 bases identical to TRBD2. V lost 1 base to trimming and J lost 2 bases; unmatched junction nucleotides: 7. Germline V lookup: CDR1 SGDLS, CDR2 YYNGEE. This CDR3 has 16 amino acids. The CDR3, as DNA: TGTGCCAGCAGCGTACGAGAGGGAGGGTACACAGATACGCAGTATTTT. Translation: CASSVREGGYTDTQYF. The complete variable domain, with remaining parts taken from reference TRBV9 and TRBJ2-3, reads DSGVTQTPKHLITATGQRVTLRCSPRSGDLSVYWYQQSLDQGLQFLIQYYNGEERAKGNILERFSAQQFPDLHSELNLSSLELGDSALYFCASSVREGGYTDTQYFGPGTRLTVL.

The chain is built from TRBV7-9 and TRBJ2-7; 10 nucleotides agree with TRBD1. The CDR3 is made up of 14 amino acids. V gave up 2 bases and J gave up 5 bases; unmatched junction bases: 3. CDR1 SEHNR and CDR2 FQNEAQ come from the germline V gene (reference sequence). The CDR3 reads CASSLKTGGNEQYF. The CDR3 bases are TGTGCCAGCAGCTTAAAGACAGGGGGCAACGAGCAGTACTTC.

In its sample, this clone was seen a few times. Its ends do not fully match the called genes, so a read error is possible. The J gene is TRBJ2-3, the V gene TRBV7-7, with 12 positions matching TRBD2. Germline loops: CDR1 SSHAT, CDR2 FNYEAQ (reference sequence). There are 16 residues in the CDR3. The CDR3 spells CASSSGLAGGTDTQYF. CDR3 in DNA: TGTGCTAGCAGTTCGGGACTAGCGGGCGGCACAGATACGCAGTATTTT.

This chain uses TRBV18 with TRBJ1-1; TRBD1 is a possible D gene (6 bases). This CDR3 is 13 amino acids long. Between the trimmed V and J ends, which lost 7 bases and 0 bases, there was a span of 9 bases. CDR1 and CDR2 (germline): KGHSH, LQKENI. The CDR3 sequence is CASLQGMNTEAFF. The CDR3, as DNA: TGTGCCAGCTTACAGGGTATGAACACTGAAGCTTTCTTT.

Written as DNA, the CDR3 is TGTGCCAGCTATCCGTCAGGCACGAACACCGGGGAGCTGTTTTTT. Protein: CASYPSGTNTGELFF. V is TRBV6-6 and J is TRBJ2-2; D is unresolved. This CDR3 comprises 15 residues. Trimming shortened V by 8 bases and J by 0 bases, and 13 bases separated the two germline ends. Germline V gives CDR1 MNHNY, CDR2 SVGAGI (reference sequence).

The CDR3 spells CASSPRLAGTEETQYF. In DNA form, the CDR3 reads TGTGCCAGCAGCCCCAGACTAGCGGGAACGGAAGAGACCCAGTACTTC. The chain combines TRBV5-6 with TRBJ2-5; 11 bases align to TRBD2. V shed 4 bases and J 3 bases; nucleotides not matched to a gene: 8. Germline V gene sequence: CDR1 SGHDT, CDR2 YYEEEE. The length of the CDR3 is 16 residues.

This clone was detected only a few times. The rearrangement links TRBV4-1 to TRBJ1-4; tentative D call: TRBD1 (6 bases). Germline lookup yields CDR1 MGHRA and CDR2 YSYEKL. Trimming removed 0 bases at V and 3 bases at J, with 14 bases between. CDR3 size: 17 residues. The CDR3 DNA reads TGCGCCAGCAGCCAAGATGGGCGGGGGGCGGCTAATGAAAAACTGTTTTTT. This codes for CASSQDGRGAANEKLFF.

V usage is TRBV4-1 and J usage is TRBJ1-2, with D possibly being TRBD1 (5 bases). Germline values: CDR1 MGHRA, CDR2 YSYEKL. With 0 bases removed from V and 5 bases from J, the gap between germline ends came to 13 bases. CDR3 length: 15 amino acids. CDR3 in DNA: TGCGCCAGCAGCCAAGATGACAGCCACAGATATGGCTACACCTTC. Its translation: CASSQDDSHRYGYTF.

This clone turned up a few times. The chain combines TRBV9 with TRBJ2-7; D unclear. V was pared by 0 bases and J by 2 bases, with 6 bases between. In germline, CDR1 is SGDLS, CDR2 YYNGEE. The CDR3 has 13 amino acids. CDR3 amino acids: CASSVAPAYEQYF. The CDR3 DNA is TGTGCCAGCAGCGTAGCGCCAGCCTACGAGCAGTACTTC.

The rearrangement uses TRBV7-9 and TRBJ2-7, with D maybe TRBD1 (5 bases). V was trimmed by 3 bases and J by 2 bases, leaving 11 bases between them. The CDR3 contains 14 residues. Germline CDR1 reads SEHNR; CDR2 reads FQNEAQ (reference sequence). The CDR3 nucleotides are TGTGCCAGCAGCTTGGCGGACATTACCTACGAGCAGTACTTC. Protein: CASSLADITYEQYF.

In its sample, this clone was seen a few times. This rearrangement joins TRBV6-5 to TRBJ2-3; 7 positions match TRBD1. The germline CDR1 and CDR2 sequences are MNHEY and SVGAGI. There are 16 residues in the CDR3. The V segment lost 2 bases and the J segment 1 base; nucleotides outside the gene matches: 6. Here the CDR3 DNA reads TGTGCCAGCAGTTACCCGCCCGGACAGGGCACAGATACGCAGTATTTT. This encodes CASSYPPGQGTDTQYF.

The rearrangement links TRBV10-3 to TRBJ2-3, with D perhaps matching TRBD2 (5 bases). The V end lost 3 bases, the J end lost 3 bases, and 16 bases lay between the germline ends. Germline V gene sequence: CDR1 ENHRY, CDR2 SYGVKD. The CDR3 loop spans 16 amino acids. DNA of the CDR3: TGTGCCATCAGTGACCCACAGAATCGAGGGACAGATACGCAGTATTTT. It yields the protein CAISDPQNRGTDTQYF.

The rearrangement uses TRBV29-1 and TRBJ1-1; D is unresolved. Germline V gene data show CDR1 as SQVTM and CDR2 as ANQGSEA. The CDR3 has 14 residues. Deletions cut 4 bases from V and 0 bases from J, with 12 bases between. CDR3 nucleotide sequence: TGCAGCGTTGTTCCAGGACTAATGAACACTGAAGCTTTCTTT. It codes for CSVVPGLMNTEAFF.

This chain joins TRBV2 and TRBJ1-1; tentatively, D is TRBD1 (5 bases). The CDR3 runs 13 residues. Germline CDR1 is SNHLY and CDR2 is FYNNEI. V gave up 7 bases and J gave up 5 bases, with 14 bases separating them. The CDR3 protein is CASNVQGWTEAFF. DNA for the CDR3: TGTGCCAGCAACGTCCAGGGCTGGACTGAAGCTTTCTTT.

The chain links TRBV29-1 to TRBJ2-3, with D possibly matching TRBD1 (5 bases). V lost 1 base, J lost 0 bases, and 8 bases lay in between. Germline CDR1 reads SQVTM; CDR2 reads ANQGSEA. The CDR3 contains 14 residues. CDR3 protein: CSVEGTGSTDTQYF. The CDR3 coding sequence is TGCAGCGTTGAAGGTACAGGAAGCACAGATACGCAGTATTTT.

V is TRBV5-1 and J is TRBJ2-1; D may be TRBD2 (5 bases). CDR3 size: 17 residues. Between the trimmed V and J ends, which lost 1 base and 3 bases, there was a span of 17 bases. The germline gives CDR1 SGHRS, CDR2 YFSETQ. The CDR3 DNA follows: TGCGCCAGCAGCTTGAGCCTAGCTCCGACGGGCTACAATGAGCAGTTCTTC. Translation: CASSLSLAPTGYNEQFF.

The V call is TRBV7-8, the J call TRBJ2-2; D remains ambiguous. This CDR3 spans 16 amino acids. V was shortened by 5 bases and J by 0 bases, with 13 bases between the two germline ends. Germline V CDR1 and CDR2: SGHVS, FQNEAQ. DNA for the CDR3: TGTGCCAGCAGCCGCCCCCCCCTATCGAACACCGGGGAGCTGTTTTTT. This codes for CASSRPPLSNTGELFF.

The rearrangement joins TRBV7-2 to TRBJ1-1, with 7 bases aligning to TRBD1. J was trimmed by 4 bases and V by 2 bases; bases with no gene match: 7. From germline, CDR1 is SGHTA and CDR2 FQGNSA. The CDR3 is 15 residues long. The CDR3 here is CASSLNRGLGTEAFF. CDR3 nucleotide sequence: TGTGCCAGCAGCTTAAACAGGGGACTGGGCACTGAAGCTTTCTTT.

Here the CDR3 DNA reads TGCAGCGTGGCCTCTGGGACTAGCGCGGCCTACGAGCAGTACTTC. Its protein is CSVASGTSAAYEQYF. The V and J genes are TRBV29-1 and TRBJ2-7, with TRBD2 matching over 10 bases. Germline V gene sequence: CDR1 SQVTM, CDR2 ANQGSEA. The V gene end was trimmed by 6 bases and the J gene end by 2 bases; junction bases not matched to a gene: 10. The CDR3 loop spans 15 amino acids.

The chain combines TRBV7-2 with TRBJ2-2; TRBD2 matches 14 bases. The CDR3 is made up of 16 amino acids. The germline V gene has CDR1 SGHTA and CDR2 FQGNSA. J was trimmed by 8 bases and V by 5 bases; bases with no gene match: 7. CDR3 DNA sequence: TGTGCCAGCAGCCGAAGACTAGCGGGGGGGTGGGGGGAGCTGTTTTTT. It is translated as CASSRRLAGGWGELFF.

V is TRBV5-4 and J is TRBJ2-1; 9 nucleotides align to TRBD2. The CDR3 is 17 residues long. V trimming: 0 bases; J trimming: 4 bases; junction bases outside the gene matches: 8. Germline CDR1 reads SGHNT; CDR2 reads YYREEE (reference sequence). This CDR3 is CASSLGSGGTLYNEQFF. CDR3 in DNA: TGTGCCAGCAGCTTGGGAAGCGGGGGGACTCTATACAATGAGCAGTTCTTC.

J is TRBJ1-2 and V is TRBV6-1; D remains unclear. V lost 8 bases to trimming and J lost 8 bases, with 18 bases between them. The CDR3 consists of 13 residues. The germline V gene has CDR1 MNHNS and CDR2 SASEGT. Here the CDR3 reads CASGWETAGGYTF. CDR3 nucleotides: TGTGCCAGCGGGTGGGAAACGGCGGGGGGCTACACCTTC.